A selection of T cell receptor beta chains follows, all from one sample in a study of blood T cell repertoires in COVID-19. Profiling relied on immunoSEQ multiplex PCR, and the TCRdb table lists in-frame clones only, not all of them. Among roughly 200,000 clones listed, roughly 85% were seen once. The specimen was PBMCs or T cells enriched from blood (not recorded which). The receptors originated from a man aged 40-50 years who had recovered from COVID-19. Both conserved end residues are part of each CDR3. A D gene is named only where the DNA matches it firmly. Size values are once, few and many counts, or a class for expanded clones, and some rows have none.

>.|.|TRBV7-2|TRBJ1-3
TGTGCCAGCAGCTTCGGCCGAACAGGGCACTCTGGAAACACCATATATTTT
CASSFGRTGHSGNTIYF
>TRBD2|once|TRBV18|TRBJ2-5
TGTGCCAGCTCATTAAGGACTAGCGGGACACAAGAGACCCAGTACTTC
CASSLRTSGTQETQYF
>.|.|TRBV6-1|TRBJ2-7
TGTGCCAGCAGTGAAACGACTTCACTCCACTACGAGCAGTACTTC
CASSETTSLHYEQYF
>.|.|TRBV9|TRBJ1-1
TGTGCCAGCAGCGCCGTGAACACTGAAGCTTTCTTT
CASSAVNTEAFF
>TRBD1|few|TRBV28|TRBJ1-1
TGTGCCAGCAGGGGACAGGGAGTTAAGACTGAAGCTTTCTTT
CASRGQGVKTEAFF
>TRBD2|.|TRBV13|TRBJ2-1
TGTGCCAGCAGCTTAGTATGGTCTAGCGGGAGTAGTATGAATGAGCAGTTCTTC
CASSLVWSSGSSMNEQFF
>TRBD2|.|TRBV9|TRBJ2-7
TGTGCCAGCAGCGTAGGTCATGATTCTAGCGGGGCCTACGAGCAGTACTTC
CASSVGHDSSGAYEQYF
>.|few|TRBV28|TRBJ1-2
TGTGCCAGCACTACTGCGCGAGAAAGATTCGCCTTTGGCTACACCTTC
CASTTARERFAFGYTF
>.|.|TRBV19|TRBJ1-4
TGTGCCACTCGACAGGCCGCAACTAATGAAAAACTGTTTTTT
CATRQAATNEKLFF
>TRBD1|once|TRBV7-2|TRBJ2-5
TGTGCCAGCAGCCCGACAGGGTTAGGCGAGACCCAGTACTTC
CASSPTGLGETQYF
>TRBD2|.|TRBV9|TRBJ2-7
TGTGCCAGCAGCGTAGGGGCGGGAGACTACGAGCAGTACTTC
CASSVGAGDYEQYF
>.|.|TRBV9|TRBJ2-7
TGTGCCAGCAGCGTAGGAGATGGGGCGCCCTACGAGCAGTACTTC
CASSVGDGAPYEQYF
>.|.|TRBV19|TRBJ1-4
TGTGCCACCCGACACCCGCCTAATGAAAAACTGTTTTTT
CATRHPPNEKLFF
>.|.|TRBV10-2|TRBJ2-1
TGCGCCAGCAAAATGGCGGGATCCTACAATGAGCAGTTCTTC
CASKMAGSYNEQFF
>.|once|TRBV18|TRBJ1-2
TGTGCCAGCTCCCCTGACAGGAACTATGGCTACACCTTC
CASSPDRNYGYTF
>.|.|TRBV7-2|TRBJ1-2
TGTGCCAGCAGCTTAGGCAACCGCCCGAGGGCTGGCTACACCTTC
CASSLGNRPRAGYTF
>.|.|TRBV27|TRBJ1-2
TGTGCCAGCAGTTTGGGCAGGGGCGACTATGGCTACACCTTC
CASSLGRGDYGYTF
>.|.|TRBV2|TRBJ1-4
TGTGCCAGCAGCACCCGCCCAGGCACTAATGAAAAACTGTTTTTT
CASSTRPGTNEKLFF
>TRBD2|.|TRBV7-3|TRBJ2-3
TGTGCCAGCCAGGGCGGGAGGACAGATACGCAGTATTTT
CASQGGRTDTQYF
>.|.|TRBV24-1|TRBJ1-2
TGTGCCACCAGTGATTCATACAGTCAAGTGGATGGCTACACCTTC
CATSDSYSQVDGYTF
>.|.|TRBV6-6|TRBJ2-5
TGTGCCAGCAGTTACGGCAGTAACCTAGAGACCCAGTACTTC
CASSYGSNLETQYF
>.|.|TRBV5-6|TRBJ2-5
TGTGCCAGCAGCTTAGCCAGGGAAGAGACCCAGTACTTC
CASSLAREETQYF
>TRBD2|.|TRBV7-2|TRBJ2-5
TGTGCCAGCAGTCAAAGGGCGGGAGGAGGAAAGACCCAGTACTTC
CASSQRAGGGKTQYF
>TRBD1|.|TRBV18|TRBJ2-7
TGTGCCAGCTCACCCTGGACAGGGGGCTACTACGAGCAGTACTTC
CASSPWTGGYYEQYF
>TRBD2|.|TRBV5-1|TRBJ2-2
TGCGCCAGCAGCCTTACTAGCGGGAGTTTAACCGGGGAGCTGTTTTTT
CASSLTSGSLTGELFF
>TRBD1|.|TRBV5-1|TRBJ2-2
TGCGCCAGCAGCCCGGGGACAGCTTTCACCGGGGAGCTGTTTTTT
CASSPGTAFTGELFF
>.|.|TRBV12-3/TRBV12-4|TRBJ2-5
TGTGCCAGCAGTCCCCAGTTCCAAGAGACCCAGTACTTC
CASSPQFQETQYF
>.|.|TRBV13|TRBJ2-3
TGTGCCAGCAGCCCCCTGTCAGATACGCAGTATTTT
CASSPLSDTQYF
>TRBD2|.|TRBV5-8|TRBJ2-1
TGTGCCAGCAGCTTCGGGACTAGCGGAAACAATGAGCAGTTCTTC
CASSFGTSGNNEQFF
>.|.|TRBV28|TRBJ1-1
TGTGCCAGCAGTCCAAGCCCGCAGGGTCGCACTGAAGCTTTCTTT
CASSPSPQGRTEAFF
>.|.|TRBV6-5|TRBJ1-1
TGTGCCAGCCACGCGGGGGCCGACACTGAAGCTTTCTTT
CASHAGADTEAFF
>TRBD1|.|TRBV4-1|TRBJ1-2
TGCGCCAGCAGCCAAGGACAGGGCCCGGGCTATGGCTACACCTTC
CASSQGQGPGYGYTF
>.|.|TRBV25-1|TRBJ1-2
TGTGCCAGCAGTGACACAAGAGGTGGCTACACCTTC
CASSDTRGGYTF
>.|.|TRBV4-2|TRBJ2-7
TGTGCCAGCAGCCAAGTTAGGGGGGGGCGAGAGCAGTACTTC
CASSQVRGGREQYF
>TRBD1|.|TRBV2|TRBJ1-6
TGTGCCAGCAGTGAACCGGGACAGGGGAATTCACCCCTCCACTTT
CASSEPGQGNSPLHF
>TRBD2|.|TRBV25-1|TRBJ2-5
TGTGCCAGCAGTGAATATCCTGGGACTAGCGGGAAGGAGACCCAGTACTTC
CASSEYPGTSGKETQYF
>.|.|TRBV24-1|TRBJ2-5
TGTGCCACCAGTGATTTCGAACAGGGCCAAGAGACCCAGTACTTC
CATSDFEQGQETQYF
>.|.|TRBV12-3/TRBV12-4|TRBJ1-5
TGTGCCAGCAGGCCTAGGGAGGATCAGCCCCAGCATTTT
CASRPREDQPQHF
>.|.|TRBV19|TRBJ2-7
TGTGCCAGTAGCCCAACTAGCTTCCACGAGCAGTACTTC
CASSPTSFHEQYF
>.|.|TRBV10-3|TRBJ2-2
TGTGCCATCAGTGAGTCTAACAGGTACACCGGGGAGCTGTTTTTT
CAISESNRYTGELFF
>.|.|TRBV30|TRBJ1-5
TGTGCCTGGGGGGGGCCGGGACTGGGGAGCCCCAATCAGCCCCAGCATTTT
CAWGGPGLGSPNQPQHF
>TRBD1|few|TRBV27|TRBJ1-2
TGTGCCAGCAGCACCGACAGGGTCGGTGGCTACACCTTC
CASSTDRVGGYTF
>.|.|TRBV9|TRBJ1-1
TGTGCCAGCAGCGCGGGGGGCGGCACTGAAGCTTTCTTT
CASSAGGGTEAFF
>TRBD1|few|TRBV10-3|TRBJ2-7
TGTGCCATCAAAGCGGACAGGCGGACTTACGAGCAGTACTTC
CAIKADRRTYEQYF
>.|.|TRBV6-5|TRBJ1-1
TGTGCCAGCAGTTACTCGAATCGGAGGGACACTGAAGCTTTCTTT
CASSYSNRRDTEAFF
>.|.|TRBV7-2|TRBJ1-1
TGTGCCAGCAGCTTAGGGACAGTGAACACTGAAGCTTTCTTT
CASSLGTVNTEAFF
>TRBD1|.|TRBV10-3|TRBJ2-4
TGTGCCATCAGTGAAAGGGGGACAGCACAGGAGAACATTCAGTACTTC
CAISERGTAQENIQYF
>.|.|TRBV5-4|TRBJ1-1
TGTGCCAGCAGCTCAATGGGAGGGAACACTGAAGCTTTCTTT
CASSSMGGNTEAFF
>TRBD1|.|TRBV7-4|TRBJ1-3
TGTGCCAGCAGCTCGAGGACAGGGGGCGCATCCAACACCATATATTTT
CASSSRTGGASNTIYF
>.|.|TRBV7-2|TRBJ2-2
TGTGCCAGCAGTCGGGACTCCCCCGGGGAGCTGTTTTTT
CASSRDSPGELFF
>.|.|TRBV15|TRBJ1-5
TGTGCCACCAGCAGAGAGGGGGGGGGCAAGCAGCCCCAGCATTTT
CATSREGGGKQPQHF
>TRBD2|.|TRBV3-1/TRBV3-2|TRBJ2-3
TGTGCCAGCAGCCAAGGTACAGCGGGAGTGGATACGCAGTATTTT
CASSQGTAGVDTQYF
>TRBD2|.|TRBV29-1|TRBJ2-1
TGCAGCGTTGGTCTAGCGGACTCCTACAATGAGCAGTTCTTC
CSVGLADSYNEQFF